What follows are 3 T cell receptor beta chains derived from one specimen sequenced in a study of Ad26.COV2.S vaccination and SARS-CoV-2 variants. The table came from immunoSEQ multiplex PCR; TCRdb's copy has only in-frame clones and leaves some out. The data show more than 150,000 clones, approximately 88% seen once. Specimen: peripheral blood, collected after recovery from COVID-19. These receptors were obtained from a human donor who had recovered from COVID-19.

The DNA for the CDR3 is TGTGCCAGCAGCCCCCTGGGACAAGAGACCCAGTACTTC. Amino acids: CASSPLGQETQYF. This chain connects TRBV11-2 to TRBJ2-5; D uncertain. Trimming cost V 5 bases and J 2 bases, with 9 bases left between them. The CDR3 is 13 residues long. CDR1 is SGHAT, CDR2 FQNNGV, per germline.

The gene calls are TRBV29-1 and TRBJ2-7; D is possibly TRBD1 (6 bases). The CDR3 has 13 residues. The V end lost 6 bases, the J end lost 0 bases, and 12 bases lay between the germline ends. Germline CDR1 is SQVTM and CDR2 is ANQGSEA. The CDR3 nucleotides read TGCAGCGTAGTTACAGGGATCTCCTACGAGCAGTACTTC. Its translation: CSVVTGISYEQYF.

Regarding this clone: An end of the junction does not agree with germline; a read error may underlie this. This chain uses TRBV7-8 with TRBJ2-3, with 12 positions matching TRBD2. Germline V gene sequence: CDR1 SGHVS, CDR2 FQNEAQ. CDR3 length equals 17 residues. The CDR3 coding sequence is TGTGCCAGCAGCCTAGCGGGGGGGCCAATTGGCACAGATACGCAGTATTTT. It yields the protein CASSLAGGPIGTDTQYF. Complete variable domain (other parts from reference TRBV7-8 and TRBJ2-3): GAGVSQSPRYKVAKRGQDVALRCDPISGHVSLFWYQQALGQGPEFLTYFQNEAQLDKSGLPSDRFFAERPEGSVSTLKIQRTQQEDSAVYLCASSLAGGPIGTDTQYFGPGTRLTVL.